These 7 T cell receptor beta chains came from one sample sequenced in a study of cytomegalovirus exposure and HLA in healthy donors. The primer mix had 60 Vbeta and 13 Jbeta primers. Method: immunoSEQ multiplex PCR; TCRdb's copy keeps in-frame clones and lacks some. Its listing shows 150,000 to 200,000 clones. The sample was PBMCs. Receptors were obtained from a man younger than 45 in good health and CMV-seronegative.

V gene TRBV27 combines with J gene TRBJ2-7; TRBD1 aligns across 7 bases. The CDR3 sequence is 16 residues long. Germline V CDR1 and CDR2: MNHEY, SMNVEV (reference sequence). Unmatched junction bases numbered 13, after V lost 4 bases and J lost 4 bases. CDR3 sequence (DNA): TGTGCCAGCAGTTCCCCAACACGACAGGGCGCATACGAGCAGTACTTC. Translating gives CASSSPTRQGAYEQYF.

This chain's CDR3 is CAISESTEYSNQPQHF. The CDR3, as DNA: TGTGCCATCAGTGAGTCGACGGAGTATAGCAATCAGCCCCAGCATTTT. The chain has TRBV10-3 and TRBJ1-5; D is uncertain. V was trimmed by 0 bases and J by 0 bases, leaving 9 bases between them. The CDR3 consists of 16 residues. CDR1 is ENHRY and CDR2 is SYGVKD in the germline V gene.

This CDR3 is CASSLDRLAGGTRETQYF. The CDR3 DNA reads as TGTGCCAGCAGCTTGGATAGACTAGCGGGAGGCACCAGGGAGACCCAGTACTTC. The V call is TRBV7-3, the J call TRBJ2-5; 13 positions match TRBD2. The CDR3 loop spans 18 amino acids. The germline V gene has CDR1 SGHTA and CDR2 FQGTGA. The trim removed 3 bases at V and 5 bases at J, leaving 12 bases unmatched. The variable domain in full, completed from reference TRBV7-3 and TRBJ2-5, reads GAGVSQTPSNKVTEKGKYVELRCDPISGHTALYWYRQSLGQGPEFLIYFQGTGAADDSGLPNDRFFAVRPEGSVSTLKIQRTERGDSAVYLCASSLDRLAGGTRETQYFGPGTRLLVL.

The CDR3 reads CASRTGTVNTEAFF. The CDR3 bases are TGTGCCAGTCGGACAGGGACGGTGAACACTGAAGCTTTCTTT. The chain combines TRBV19 with TRBJ1-1, with 8 bases fitting TRBD1. CDR1 and CDR2 from the germline V gene are LNHDA and SQIVND (reference sequence). The CDR3 contains 14 residues. With V trimmed by 8 bases and J by 0 bases, 5 bases remained unmatched.

The J gene is TRBJ2-3, the V gene TRBV11-2; 8 bases are shared with TRBD1. The CDR3 has 15 residues. V was clipped by 5 bases and J by 0 bases; unmatched bases: 4. From germline, CDR1 is SGHAT and CDR2 FQNNGV. The CDR3 spells CASSHRGVSTDTQYF. In nucleotides, the CDR3 is TGTGCCAGCAGCCACAGGGGGGTTAGCACAGATACGCAGTATTTT.

V gene TRBV5-1 combines with J gene TRBJ2-2; 7 nucleotides align to TRBD1. Germline lookup yields CDR1 SGHRS and CDR2 YFSETQ. Losses at the gene ends were 4 bases for V and 0 bases for J; bases not matched to a gene: 12. This CDR3 comprises 18 residues. The CDR3 reads CASSTPWLGGANTGELFF. CDR3 nucleotides: TGCGCCAGCAGCACCCCCTGGCTAGGGGGCGCGAACACCGGGGAGCTGTTTTTT.

CDR3 sequence (DNA): TGCGCCAGCAGCTTGGGACTAGTCCTAGCTAACTATGGCTACACCTTC. As protein: CASSLGLVLANYGYTF. V is TRBV5-1 and J is TRBJ1-2, with no clear D. Trimming stripped 0 bases from V and 0 bases from J, with 12 bases between. The germline gives CDR1 SGHRS, CDR2 YFSETQ. The CDR3 has 16 amino acids.